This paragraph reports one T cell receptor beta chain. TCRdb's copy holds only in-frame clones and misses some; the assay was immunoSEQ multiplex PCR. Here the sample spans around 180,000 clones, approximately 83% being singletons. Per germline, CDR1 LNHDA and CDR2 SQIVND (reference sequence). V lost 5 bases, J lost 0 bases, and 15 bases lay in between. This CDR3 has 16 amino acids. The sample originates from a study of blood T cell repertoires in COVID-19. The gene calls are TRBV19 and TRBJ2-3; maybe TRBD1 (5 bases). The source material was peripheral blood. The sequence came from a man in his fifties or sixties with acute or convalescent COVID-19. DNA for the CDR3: TGTGCCAGTAGTCCCAGGGTCCTATTTAGCACAGATACGCAGTATTTT. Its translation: CASSPRVLFSTDTQYF.